The sequence of this TCR beta chain was determined in a study of cytomegalovirus exposure and HLA in healthy donors. Using immunoSEQ multiplex PCR, the repertoire was profiled, and TCRdb retains in-frame clones only, with some absent. The table has some 200,000 clones, approximately 89% seen once. This clone was seen only once. The CDR3 is 15 residues long. Trimming cost V 2 bases and J 3 bases, with 10 bases left between them. The V gene's germline CDR1 is MNHEY and CDR2 SVGAGI. This rearrangement joins TRBV6-5 to TRBJ1-4, with D uncertain. The TCR was taken from a man aged 30 to 45 in good health and CMV-seropositive. Sequenced sample: PBMCs. CDR3 DNA sequence: TGTGCCAGCAGTTACGCGGAACGGGCTAATGAAAAACTGTTTTTT. Its protein product is CASSYAERANEKLFF.